Shown below are 4 T cell receptor beta chains from a single sample sequenced in a study of neoadjuvant nivolumab and ipilimumab in lung cancer. Assay: immunoSEQ multiplex PCR; the TCRdb copy retains only in-frame clones and omits some. The sample gives tens of thousands of clones, 90% of which show up once; almost 5% is in the top ten. Sequencing used peripheral blood, obtained after neoadjuvant nivolumab, alone or with ipilimumab, at or shortly before surgery. The receptors were gathered from an adult with non-small cell lung cancer.

V gene TRBV5-6 combines with J gene TRBJ1-1; no definite D call. V was trimmed by 0 bases and J by 7 bases, leaving 10 bases between them. Germline assignment: CDR1 SGHDT and CDR2 YYEEEE. This CDR3 has 13 amino acids. The CDR3 bases are TGTGCCAGCAGCTTGGTTGCGGGATATGAAGCTTTCTTT. It translates to CASSLVAGYEAFF. The full variable domain, with the rest looked up from reference TRBV5-6 and TRBJ1-1, is DAGVTQSPTHLIKTRGQQVTLRCSPKSGHDTVSWYQQALGQGPQFIFQYYEEEERQRGNFPDRFSGHQFPNYSSELNVNALLLGDSALYLCASSLVAGYEAFFGQGTRLTVV.

DNA for the CDR3: TGTGCCAGCAGCAAAACGGGCATGAACACTGAAGCTTTCTTT. Translation gives CASSKTGMNTEAFF. The chain uses TRBV7-2 and TRBJ1-1; the D is unclear. The CDR3 has 14 amino acids. V lost 5 bases and J 0 bases, leaving 10 bases between the germline ends. Per germline, CDR1 SGHTA and CDR2 FQGNSA.

The chain joins TRBV25-1 to TRBJ1-1; D unresolved. Trimming took 7 bases from V and 1 from J, leaving 10 bases between them. Germline V gives CDR1 MGHDK, CDR2 SYGVNS. The CDR3 has 13 residues. The CDR3 sequence: CASKNIGNTEAFF. CDR3 nucleotide sequence: TGTGCCAGCAAGAATATAGGGAACACTGAAGCTTTCTTT.

The rearrangement links TRBV9 to TRBJ1-6, with D unresolved. The CDR3 has 13 amino acids. The V and J ends lost 4 bases and 7 bases respectively, with 9 bases between them. Germline lookup yields CDR1 SGDLS and CDR2 YYNGEE. DNA for the CDR3: TGTGCCAGCAGCTACACGGGCAATTCACCCCTCCACTTT. Its protein is CASSYTGNSPLHF. Variable domain in full (rest from reference TRBV9 and TRBJ1-6): DSGVTQTPKHLITATGQRVTLRCSPRSGDLSVYWYQQSLDQGLQFLIQYYNGEERAKGNILERFSAQQFPDLHSELNLSSLELGDSALYFCASSYTGNSPLHFGNGTRLTVT.